This entry lists 29 T cell receptor beta chains sequenced from one sample in a study of beta chain features in type 1 diabetes. Investigators reverse transcribed all isolated RNA, so they sequenced expressed TCRB transcripts. Assay: immunoSEQ multiplex PCR; the TCRdb copy retains only in-frame clones and omits some. Here the sample spans under 450,000 clones, around 15% being singletons. Sequences were obtained from naive CD4+ T cells from blood. The receptor source for this set is a woman aged 18-29 years in good health.

This clone has only a few counts. The gene calls are TRBV5-1 and TRBJ2-3; tentatively, D is TRBD1 (5 bases). Germline CDR1 SGHRS, CDR2 YFSETQ. CDR3 size: 14 residues. Trimming stripped 0 bases from V and 4 bases from J, with 9 bases between. CDR3 in amino acids: CASSLAPGPDTQYF. CDR3 sequence (DNA): TGCGCCAGCAGCTTGGCACCAGGGCCAGATACGCAGTATTTT.

This clone was recorded a few times. The chain has TRBV18 and TRBJ2-3; 9 bases map to TRBD2. CDR3 length equals 15 residues. V lost 3 bases, J lost 10 bases, and 11 bases stayed unmatched. The germline CDR1 and CDR2 sequences are KGHSH and LQKENI. CDR3 residues: CASSPAGGVPDPQYF. Written as DNA, the CDR3 is TGTGCCAGCTCACCGGCGGGGGGGGTTCCGGACCCGCAGTATTTT.

In its sample, this clone was seen a few times. The V gene is TRBV12-5, the J gene TRBJ1-1; TRBD1 matches 7 bases. The CDR3 is 13 amino acids. V lost 2 bases and J lost 8; bases outside the gene matches: 5. CDR1 is LGHNT, CDR2 FRNRAP, per germline. The CDR3 spells CASGLPGQAEAFF. The CDR3 DNA reads as TGTGCTAGTGGTTTGCCTGGACAGGCCGAAGCTTTCTTT.

The rearrangement links TRBV28 to TRBJ1-4; 8 bases match TRBD1. The CDR3 is 15 residues long. Trimming removed 5 bases from V and 8 bases from J; junction bases left unmatched: 10. Germline CDR1 is MDHEN and CDR2 is SYDVKM. The CDR3 spells CASSGPGGIREKLFF. CDR3 sequence (DNA): TGTGCCAGCAGTGGGCCAGGGGGCATTAGGGAAAAACTGTTTTTT.

The chain is built from TRBV7-3 and TRBJ2-7, with 9 bases aligning to TRBD2. Germline values: CDR1 SGHTA, CDR2 FQGTGA. This CDR3 has 13 residues. After removal of 5 bases from V and 5 bases from J, the junction contained 4 bases not matched to a gene. CDR3 coding DNA: TGTGCCAGCAGCCAAGCGGGAGGAAACGAGCAGTACTTC. Translation: CASSQAGGNEQYF.

V usage is TRBV7-9 and J usage is TRBJ2-3; 13 bases line up with TRBD2. This CDR3 has 16 residues. Looked up from germline, CDR1 is SEHNR and CDR2 is FQNEAQ (reference sequence). J lost 4 bases, V lost 4 bases, and 5 bases had no gene match. The chain's CDR3 is CASSSAGTSGADTQYF. The CDR3 nucleotides are TGTGCCAGCAGCTCGGCCGGGACTAGCGGGGCAGATACGCAGTATTTT.

This clone turned up a few times. J is TRBJ2-2 and V is TRBV7-7; 9 nucleotides agree with TRBD1. J gave up 6 bases and V 1 base, and 0 bases lay outside the gene matches. The CDR3 runs 14 residues. The germline V gene has CDR1 SSHAT and CDR2 FNYEAQ (reference sequence). The CDR3 region has the DNA TGTGCCAGCAGCTTAGGACAGGGGGCCGGGGAGCTGTTTTTT. Its translation is CASSLGQGAGELFF.

This chain links TRBV5-1 with TRBJ2-6, with D possibly being TRBD2 (6 bases). The CDR3 runs 16 residues. Germline CDR1 is SGHRS and CDR2 is YFSETQ. V dropped 0 bases and J dropped 4 bases, with 11 bases sitting between them. The CDR3 DNA sequence: TGCGCCAGCAGCTTGGCCGGGGGATCGGGGGCCAACGTCCTGACTTTC. This sequence encodes CASSLAGGSGANVLTF.

This clone has more than one count but fewer than ten. J is TRBJ2-1 and V is TRBV7-9, with 9 nucleotides matching TRBD1. V trimming: 2 bases; J trimming: 7 bases; junction bases outside the gene matches: 9. The CDR3 covers 16 residues. CDR1 is SEHNR and CDR2 is FQNEAQ in the germline V gene (reference sequence). The CDR3 here is CASSLRGDRVGNEQFF. In DNA form, the CDR3 reads TGTGCCAGCAGCTTACGTGGGGACAGGGTAGGGAATGAGCAGTTCTTC.

This rearrangement joins TRBV9 to TRBJ2-7; TRBD1 matches 7 bases. In germline, CDR1 is SGDLS, CDR2 YYNGEE. V shed 4 bases, J shed 0 bases, and the junction held 4 bases outside the gene matches. The CDR3 is made up of 14 amino acids. Written as DNA, the CDR3 is TGTGCCAGCAGCTCCCGGGACAGCTCCTACGAGCAGTACTTC. This sequence encodes CASSSRDSSYEQYF.

The gene calls are TRBV7-8 and TRBJ2-5, with a tentative D call TRBD1 (6 bases). This CDR3 is 18 amino acids long. CDR1 and CDR2 (germline): SGHVS, FQNEAQ. Trimming took 2 bases from V and 5 from J, leaving 24 bases between them. The CDR3 nucleotides read TGTGCCAGCAGCTTAAGGGCCAGGGGCGGGTTAGGAGTTGAGACCCAGTACTTC. As protein: CASSLRARGGLGVETQYF. The variable domain in full, completed from reference TRBV7-8 and TRBJ2-5, reads GAGVSQSPRYKVAKRGQDVALRCDPISGHVSLFWYQQALGQGPEFLTYFQNEAQLDKSGLPSDRFFAERPEGSVSTLKIQRTQQEDSAVYLCASSLRARGGLGVETQYFGPGTRLLVL.

V usage is TRBV30 and J usage is TRBJ2-2, with TRBD1 identical over 7 bases. The germline CDR1 and CDR2 sequences are GTSNPN and SVGIG (reference sequence). The CDR3 covers 15 residues. V trimming: 0 bases; J trimming: 6 bases; junction bases outside the gene matches: 7. The CDR3 protein is CAWSVVTGISGELFF. The DNA of the CDR3 is TGTGCCTGGAGTGTAGTGACAGGGATCTCCGGGGAGCTGTTTTTT.

This clone was counted between two and nine times. The gene calls are TRBV7-9 and TRBJ1-2, with a weak D call TRBD1 (5 bases). The CDR3 is made up of 12 amino acids. Germline V gene lookup returns CDR1 SEHNR and CDR2 FQNEAQ (reference sequence). Deletions cut 5 bases from V and 8 bases from J, with 12 bases between. The CDR3 loop is CASSLTESGYTF. DNA for the CDR3: TGTGCCAGCAGCCTGACAGAGTCGGGCTACACCTTC.

The J gene is TRBJ2-3, the V gene TRBV30; D is possibly TRBD2 (5 bases). Between the trimmed V and J ends, which lost 3 bases and 0 bases, there was a span of 10 bases. The CDR3 length is 14 residues. The germline V gene encodes CDR1 GTSNPN and CDR2 SVGIG (reference sequence). CDR3 DNA sequence: TGTGCCTGGAGAGACTACGGGAGCACAGATACGCAGTATTTT. Translating it yields CAWRDYGSTDTQYF.

DNA of the CDR3: TGTGCCAGCAGCCAAGCCCAGGGGGGCTACACCTTC. Translation gives CASSQAQGGYTF. The J gene is TRBJ1-2, the V gene TRBV7-2; D might be TRBD1 (6 bases). The CDR3 covers 12 residues. Trimming took off 5 bases at V and 8 bases at J, with 12 bases between the two ends. Germline CDR1 is SGHTA and CDR2 is FQGNSA.

The chain joins TRBV15 to TRBJ2-6, with 7 bases matching TRBD1. The CDR3 covers 16 residues. Trimming removed 5 bases from V and 2 bases from J; junction bases left unmatched: 6. Germline CDR1 reads LNHNV; CDR2 reads YYDKDF (reference sequence). DNA of the CDR3: TGTGCCACCAGCGGCCTCGACAGGGCTGGGGCCAACGTCCTGACTTTC. This codes for CATSGLDRAGANVLTF.

V and J are TRBV29-1 and TRBJ2-1; 11 bases fit TRBD1. Losses at the gene ends were 6 bases for V and 6 bases for J; bases not matched to a gene: 7. Germline V gene data show CDR1 as SQVTM and CDR2 as ANQGSEA. There are 14 residues in the CDR3. DNA for the CDR3: TGCAGCGTAGCGGGACAGGGGGTACTCAATGAGCAGTTCTTC. This encodes CSVAGQGVLNEQFF.

The chain recombines TRBV19 with TRBJ2-7; a weak D match, TRBD2 (6 bases). Germline assignment: CDR1 LNHDA and CDR2 SQIVND (reference sequence). V was pared by 5 bases and J by 3 bases, with 11 bases between. This CDR3 spans 13 amino acids. This CDR3 reads CASSVADFYEQYF. CDR3 bases: TGTGCCAGTAGTGTAGCGGACTTCTACGAGCAGTACTTC.

This clone occurred a few times. The rearrangement links TRBV5-6 to TRBJ2-5; D is ambiguous. The CDR3 is 12 amino acids. V lost 5 bases and J 4 bases, leaving 9 bases between the germline ends. The germline V gene encodes CDR1 SGHDT and CDR2 YYEEEE. This CDR3 reads CASSNKRETQYF. As DNA, the CDR3 is TGTGCCAGCAGTAACAAACGAGAGACCCAGTACTTC.

V usage is TRBV7-9 and J usage is TRBJ2-3, with 7 bases fitting TRBD1. V shed 5 bases and J 4 bases; nucleotides not matched to a gene: 6. CDR1 SEHNR and CDR2 FQNEAQ come from the germline V gene (reference sequence). CDR3 length: 14 residues. CDR3 loop: CASSPDRASDTQYF. CDR3 in DNA: TGTGCCAGCAGCCCTGACAGGGCTTCAGATACGCAGTATTTT.

The chain employs TRBV25-1 and TRBJ2-1, with a weak D call TRBD2 (5 bases). CDR1 is MGHDK and CDR2 is SYGVNS in the germline V gene. V lost 3 bases to trimming and J lost 2 bases, with 8 bases between them. The CDR3 length is 14 residues. The CDR3 loop reads CASSDGLPYNEQFF. The CDR3 nucleotides read TGTGCCAGCAGTGATGGACTCCCCTACAATGAGCAGTTCTTC.

The chain couples TRBV15 to TRBJ2-3, with 10 bases matching TRBD2. This CDR3 comprises 18 residues. CDR1 and CDR2 (germline): LNHNV, YYDKDF (reference sequence). Germline trimming cut 0 bases from V and 2 bases from J; bases unmatched to any gene: 8. This CDR3 reads CATSRDWRTSGFTDTQYF. CDR3 bases: TGTGCCACCAGCAGAGATTGGAGGACTAGCGGATTCACAGATACGCAGTATTTT. Full variable domain (rest looked up from reference TRBV15 and TRBJ2-3): DAMVIQNPRYQVTQFGKPVTLSCSQTLNHNVMYWYQQKSSQAPKLLFHYYDKDFNNEADTPDNFQSRRPNTSFCFLDIRSPGLGDTAMYLCATSRDWRTSGFTDTQYFGPGTRLTVL.

The chain is built from TRBV5-1 and TRBJ2-1, with no clear D. The CDR3 totals 15 residues. The V and J ends lost 0 bases and 2 bases respectively, with 9 bases between them. Germline V gives CDR1 SGHRS, CDR2 YFSETQ. The chain's CDR3 is CASSLGLGAYNEQFF. CDR3 coding DNA: TGCGCCAGCAGCTTGGGCCTCGGAGCCTACAATGAGCAGTTCTTC.

This chain joins TRBV6-6 and TRBJ1-1; D is unresolved. This CDR3 spans 13 amino acids. Germline values: CDR1 MNHNY, CDR2 SVGAGI (reference sequence). Trimming took 0 bases from V and 11 from J, leaving 13 bases between them. CDR3: CASSYSGEPRAFF. The CDR3 DNA reads TGTGCCAGCAGTTACTCCGGGGAGCCGCGGGCTTTCTTT.

Only a few counts were recorded for this clone. V gene TRBV10-3 combines with J gene TRBJ2-3; 14 bases are shared with TRBD2. In germline, CDR1 is ENHRY, CDR2 SYGVKD. The V segment lost 2 bases and the J segment 2 bases; nucleotides outside the gene matches: 3. This CDR3 region has 17 residues. The CDR3: CAISEGLAGGATDTQYF. The CDR3 bases are TGTGCCATCAGTGAGGGACTAGCGGGAGGAGCCACAGATACGCAGTATTTT.

The CDR3 nucleotides read TGTGCCAGCAGGGGACAGGGGCTCTCTGAAGCTTTCTTT. It is translated as CASRGQGLSEAFF. The chain couples TRBV7-9 to TRBJ1-1; 10 nucleotides agree with TRBD1. This CDR3 has 13 amino acids. V was pared by 6 bases and J by 6 bases, with 4 bases of the junction left unmatched. CDR1 is SEHNR and CDR2 is FQNEAQ in the germline V gene (reference sequence).

The gene calls are TRBV7-9 and TRBJ2-6; D is possibly TRBD1 (5 bases). This CDR3 is 17 amino acids long. V lost 3 bases, J lost 0 bases, and 12 bases lay in between. The germline CDR1 and CDR2 sequences are SEHNR and FQNEAQ (reference sequence). Here the CDR3 reads CASSLFRVNSGANVLTF. The CDR3, as DNA: TGTGCCAGCAGCTTGTTCAGGGTAAACTCTGGGGCCAACGTCCTGACTTTC.

This clone turned up a few times. The chain combines TRBV15 with TRBJ2-5; 9 nucleotides match TRBD1. The germline CDR1 and CDR2 sequences are LNHNV and YYDKDF (reference sequence). This CDR3 has 14 residues. The V segment lost 3 bases and the J segment 2 bases; nucleotides outside the gene matches: 1. The CDR3 reads CATSRGTGQETQYF. The CDR3 DNA sequence: TGTGCCACCAGCAGGGGGACAGGGCAAGAGACCCAGTACTTC.

V is TRBV9 and J is TRBJ1-1; 9 bases match TRBD1. Germline CDR1 and CDR2: SGDLS and YYNGEE. This CDR3 region has 18 residues. V dropped 0 bases and J dropped 0; count of bases not matched to a gene: 9. CDR3 sequence (DNA): TGTGCCAGCAGCGTAGCGTCGGGACAGGGTTTCATGAACACTGAAGCTTTCTTT. This codes for CASSVASGQGFMNTEAFF.